One sample yielded the 18 T cell receptor beta chains listed below, sequenced in a study of blood T cells in healthy people across ages. Combining a sample-barcoded 5' primer with a J-beta primer mix, a second PCR ran for 7 to 11 cycles. TCRdb ran MiXCR on the 5' RACE reads and lists one entry per CDR3 protein. The table includes about a million distinct CDR3 sequences, around 54% detected once. The sample taken for sequencing was blood. These receptors originate from a woman aged 60-70 years in good health.

This clonotype came up a few times. This rearrangement joins TRBV4-2 to TRBJ1-5; D not certain. Germline assignment: CDR1 LGHNA and CDR2 YNFKEQ. The CDR3 covers 17 residues. With 1 base removed from V and 4 bases from J, the gap between germline ends came to 17 bases. The CDR3 sequence is CASSQVITDQANQPQHF. The CDR3 DNA reads as TGTGCCAGCAGCCAAGTCATCACAGATCAAGCTAATCAGCCCCAGCATTTT.

The chain joins TRBV7-2 to TRBJ2-1; D possibly corresponds to TRBD2 (6 bases). Germline V gives CDR1 SGHTA, CDR2 FQGNSA. The CDR3 extends over 15 amino acids. V was cut by 5 bases and J by 9 bases, with 20 bases left in between. The CDR3 loop is CASSTEGLPGGEQFF. The CDR3 region has the DNA TGTGCCAGCAGCACGGAGGGACTTCCCGGGGGTGAGCAGTTCTTC.

This chain joins TRBV20-1 and TRBJ2-7, with D possibly matching TRBD2 (6 bases). The V end was cut by 6 bases, the J end by 2 bases, with 17 bases between. The CDR3 is 14 residues long. Per germline, CDR1 DFQATT and CDR2 SNEGSKA (reference sequence). CDR3 region: CSASRRGGAYEQYF. CDR3 DNA sequence: TGCAGTGCCTCACGACGGGGCGGGGCCTACGAGCAGTACTTC.

This clonotype was seen only once. CDR3 protein: CSATSSGLRKETQYF. CDR3 DNA sequence: TGCAGTGCTACCTCCAGCGGGCTGCGGAAAGAGACCCAGTACTTC. The chain carries TRBV20-1 and TRBJ2-5; tentative D call: TRBD2 (6 bases). Between the trimmed V and J ends, which lost 4 bases and 3 bases, there was a span of 18 bases. The CDR3 extends over 15 amino acids. Germline loops: CDR1 DFQATT, CDR2 SNEGSKA (reference sequence).

The V and J genes are TRBV12-3 or TRBV12-4 and TRBJ2-7; D is undetermined. Trimming stripped 5 bases from V and 7 bases from J, with 18 bases between. This CDR3 region has 14 residues. The CDR3 region has the DNA TGTGCCAGCAGTCCCTATAGCTCCTACAATGAGCAGTACTTC. Amino acids: CASSPYSSYNEQYF.

The chain links TRBV7-6 to TRBJ1-2, with D unclear. CDR3 length: 13 residues. Trimming left V 5 bases short and J 4 bases short, with 11 bases between. Per the germline V gene, CDR1 is SGHVS and CDR2 is FNYEAQ. CDR3 nucleotide sequence: TGTGCCAGCAGCCTGGTTTTGGGCTATGGCTACACCTTC. It encodes CASSLVLGYGYTF.

This chain uses TRBV20-1 with TRBJ2-1; TRBD2 might be the D (6 bases). V shed 3 bases and J shed 6 bases, with 12 bases lying between them. Germline V gene sequence: CDR1 DFQATT, CDR2 SNEGSKA (reference sequence). This CDR3 contains 13 residues. CDR3 sequence: CSARRLALNEQFF. Here the CDR3 DNA reads TGCAGTGCTAGGAGGCTAGCGCTCAATGAGCAGTTCTTC.

This clonotype has more than one count but fewer than ten. V usage is TRBV20-1 and J usage is TRBJ2-5, with no clear D. V lost 0 bases, J lost 3 bases, and 14 bases lay in between. Germline assignment: CDR1 DFQATT and CDR2 SNEGSKA (reference sequence). The CDR3 is made up of 15 amino acids. The CDR3 bases are TGCAGTGCTAGAGATCCCGCTAGTCAAAAAGAGACCCAGTACTTC. The encoded protein is CSARDPASQKETQYF.

CDR3: CSARDPGQGRLLAGNEQFF. In DNA form, the CDR3 reads TGCAGTGCTAGAGATCCGGGACAGGGTCGTCTACTCGCGGGAAATGAGCAGTTCTTC. The rearrangement joins TRBV20-1 to TRBJ2-1, with 9 bases lining up with TRBD1. J gave up 7 bases and V 0 bases, and 19 bases lay outside the gene matches. Germline V gene sequence: CDR1 DFQATT, CDR2 SNEGSKA (reference sequence). The CDR3 has 19 amino acids.

This clonotype was detected only a few times. This chain uses TRBV30 with TRBJ1-4, with D tentatively TRBD1 (5 bases). This CDR3 region has 14 residues. Germline V CDR1 and CDR2: GTSNPN, SVGIG (reference sequence). Trimming removed 0 bases from V and 8 bases from J, with 13 bases in between. DNA for the CDR3: TGTGCCTGGAGTGTATTCAGGGAGTACGAAAAACTGTTTTTT. Protein product: CAWSVFREYEKLFF.

This clonotype was detected a few times. In DNA, the CDR3 is TGTGCCATCAGCATTGGACAGGGGGGTGAGCAGTTCTTC. Translating gives CAISIGQGGEQFF. The rearrangement uses TRBV10-3 and TRBJ2-1, with 10 bases aligning to TRBD1. The CDR3 runs 13 residues. CDR1 is ENHRY and CDR2 is SYGVKD in the germline V gene. V trimming: 6 bases; J trimming: 9 bases; junction bases outside the gene matches: 5.

The chain links TRBV24-1 to TRBJ2-1; weak D call: TRBD2 (5 bases). V lost 10 bases and J lost 7, with 13 bases in between. The length of the CDR3 is 12 residues. Germline lookup yields CDR1 KGHDR and CDR2 SFDVKD. CDR3 loop: CATGSGENEQFF. CDR3 nucleotide sequence: TGTGCCACAGGATCCGGGGAAAATGAGCAGTTCTTC.

This chain joins TRBV20-1 and TRBJ2-7; D unresolved. The CDR3 is 14 residues long. Germline CDR1 DFQATT, CDR2 SNEGSKA (reference sequence). Trimming left V 0 bases short and J 3 bases short, with 12 bases between. The CDR3 bases are TGCAGTGCTAGAGATTTTGCGGACGTCTACGAGCAGTACTTC. This gives the protein CSARDFADVYEQYF.

The chain joins TRBV20-1 to TRBJ1-5; TRBD1 might be the D (5 bases). Per germline, CDR1 DFQATT and CDR2 SNEGSKA (reference sequence). CDR3 length: 14 amino acids. V lost 5 bases to trimming and J lost 3 bases, with 14 bases between them. In DNA form, the CDR3 reads TGCAGTGCTGTATCCGGGACTGACAATCAGCCCCAGCATTTT. It translates to CSAVSGTDNQPQHF.

This clonotype was seen a single time. This rearrangement joins TRBV18 to TRBJ2-3; the D gene is possibly TRBD1 (6 bases). CDR3 length: 14 residues. With 4 bases removed from V and 2 bases from J, the gap between germline ends came to 10 bases. Germline-derived CDR1 and CDR2 are KGHSH and LQKENI. The CDR3 here is CASSHRDHTDTQYF. CDR3 coding DNA: TGTGCCAGCTCACACAGGGACCACACAGATACGCAGTATTTT. Combining the CDR3 with reference TRBV18 and TRBJ2-3 gives the whole variable domain NAGVMQNPRHLVRRRGQEARLRCSPMKGHSHVYWYRQLPEEGLKFMVYLQKENIIDESGMPKERFSAEFPKEGPSILRIQQVVRGDSAAYFCASSHRDHTDTQYFGPGTRLTVL.

This clonotype was seen more than once but under ten times. This rearrangement joins TRBV29-1 to TRBJ2-7; TRBD2 agrees at 7 bases. The CDR3 is 14 amino acids. In germline, CDR1 is SQVTM, CDR2 ANQGSEA. J gave up 5 bases and V 6 bases, and 13 bases lay outside the gene matches. In nucleotides, the CDR3 is TGCAGCGTGGCCGTTGGCGGGAGTTTTAACGAGCAGTACTTC. This gives the protein CSVAVGGSFNEQYF.

The chain recombines TRBV12-3 or TRBV12-4 with TRBJ1-5; 7 bases align to TRBD1. V was pared by 3 bases and J by 8 bases, with 7 bases of the junction left unmatched. This CDR3 region has 14 residues. The CDR3 nucleotides read TGTGCCAGCAGTTTGTGGGACAGAGCGGAGCCCCAGCATTTT. Residues: CASSLWDRAEPQHF.

The V call is TRBV6-2 or TRBV6-3, the J call TRBJ2-5; D is uncertain. The DNA end is more similar to TRBJ2-7, so the J call may be wrong. The length of the CDR3 is 12 residues. The germline gives CDR1 MNHEY, CDR2 SVGEGT. The CDR3 region is CAVLTKAYEQYF. The DNA for the CDR3 is TGTGCCGTACTGACAAAGGCCTACGAGCAGTACTTC.